This T cell receptor beta chain was identified in a study of blood T cell repertoires in COVID-19. Study overall: The study drew acute and convalescent COVID-19 samples from the United States, Italy and Spain. From T cells, B-cell-depleted T cells, or PBMCs came the material, which was cDNA or gDNA.

CDR1 and CDR2 from the germline V gene are KGHSH and LQKENI. V lost 1 base, J lost 7 bases, and 11 bases lay in between. The length of the CDR3 is 14 residues. The sample holds one count of this clone. Per the original methods: Quantification of nucleated cells was approximated via reference gene primer amplification. The table came from immunoSEQ multiplex PCR; TCRdb's copy has only in-frame clones and leaves some out. That table supplies the V and J calls and clone size; D and trimming were determined from the DNA. Of hundreds of thousands of clones listed, roughly nine tenths are singletons. Categorization into cohorts depended on clinical history that participants reported.

The TCR originated in a woman aged 35 to 49 who had recovered from COVID-19. Specimen: PBMCs or T cells enriched from blood (not recorded which). The V and J genes are TRBV18 and TRBJ1-5; no clear D. The CDR3 region is CASSPRQTPQPQHF. CDR3 nucleotides: TGTGCCAGCTCACCACGCCAGACACCCCAGCCCCAGCATTTT.